Listed here are 32 T cell receptor beta chains from one sample, sequenced in a study of shared clonotypes between healthy human individuals. The assay was immunoSEQ multiplex PCR, and TCRdb's table has in-frame clones only and misses some. The sample holds some 240,000 clones, 65% to 70% seen once. The sample consisted of memory CD4+ T cells sorted from blood. Subset given: CD45RA-negative fraction. The receptors originated from a man aged 30 to 45 in good health.

This clone occurred many times. This chain connects TRBV27 to TRBJ1-1, with unresolved D. The CDR3 contains 13 residues. V was shortened by 4 bases and J by 4 bases, with 10 bases between the two germline ends. Germline CDR1 MNHEY, CDR2 SMNVEV (reference sequence). CDR3 bases: TGTGCCAGCAGTTCCTACCGTGGCACTGAAGCTTTCTTT. As protein: CASSSYRGTEAFF.

The chain recombines TRBV7-8 with TRBJ1-5; TRBD1 is a possible D gene (6 bases). The ends were cut back, 5 bases at V and 7 bases at J, with 12 bases in the middle. Germline V gene sequence: CDR1 SGHVS, CDR2 FQNEAQ. The CDR3 runs to 13 residues. This chain's CDR3 is CASSRTGLQPQHF. The CDR3 DNA sequence: TGTGCCAGCAGCCGAACAGGGTTACAGCCCCAGCATTTT.

This clone appeared a single time. The V and J genes are TRBV29-1 and TRBJ2-7; D may correspond to TRBD1 or TRBD2 (5 bases each). CDR1 is SQVTM and CDR2 is ANQGSEA in the germline V gene. This CDR3 is built from 13 residues. V was shortened by 3 bases and J by 4 bases, with 13 bases between the two germline ends. The CDR3 spells CSVDVGVEYEQYF. The CDR3 DNA sequence: TGCAGCGTTGATGTGGGGGTTGAGTACGAGCAGTACTTC.

This chain connects TRBV6-5 to TRBJ2-2; D call uncertain. V shed 8 bases and J shed 2 bases, with 12 bases lying between them. CDR1 and CDR2 from the germline V gene are MNHEY and SVGAGI. This CDR3 spans 14 amino acids. The CDR3 loop reads CASRVTHNTGELFF. In DNA, the CDR3 is TGTGCCAGCCGTGTGACTCACAACACCGGGGAGCTGTTTTTT.

The CDR3 DNA reads as TGTGCCAGTAGTACACTAGCGGATCCTTCCTACAATGAGCAGTTCTTC. This translates into CASSTLADPSYNEQFF. V usage is TRBV19 and J usage is TRBJ2-1; 8 bases line up with TRBD2. Germline assignment: CDR1 LNHDA and CDR2 SQIVND (reference sequence). V was clipped by 4 bases and J by 1 base; unmatched bases: 6. The CDR3 loop spans 16 amino acids.

This chain joins TRBV10-3 and TRBJ2-7; 11 nucleotides match TRBD2. This CDR3 region has 15 residues. The ends lost 3 bases at V and 4 bases at J; junction bases unmatched: 5. Germline loops: CDR1 ENHRY, CDR2 SYGVKD. CDR3 DNA: TGTGCCATCAGTGAACTAGCGGGAGTTTCGTACGAGCAGTACTTC. Translated: CAISELAGVSYEQYF.

This clone was counted a few times. The rearrangement uses TRBV18 and TRBJ2-7; 10 bases line up with TRBD1. With 4 bases clipped from V and 3 bases from J, the junction kept 6 bases outside the gene matches. The CDR3 covers 15 residues. CDR1 and CDR2 from the germline V gene are KGHSH and LQKENI. CDR3 region: CASSQPGQGHYEQYF. CDR3 sequence (DNA): TGTGCCAGCTCACAGCCGGGACAGGGGCACTACGAGCAGTACTTC.

The chain uses TRBV7-9 and TRBJ2-7; the D gene is possibly TRBD2 (6 bases). V was shortened by 4 bases and J by 0 bases, with 22 bases between the two germline ends. The CDR3 is 18 residues long. Germline CDR1 is SEHNR and CDR2 is FQNEAQ (reference sequence). CDR3 coding DNA: TGTGCCAGCAGCTCGACACCTACCGGGACTGGGAGCTCCTACGAGCAGTACTTC. This sequence encodes CASSSTPTGTGSSYEQYF.

This clone has a single count. The CDR3 region is CASSLGVGLSQETQYF. DNA for the CDR3: TGTGCCAGCAGCCTCGGGGTTGGCTTGTCACAAGAGACCCAGTACTTC. The chain is built from TRBV7-6 and TRBJ2-5, with a tentative D call TRBD2 (5 bases). CDR3 length equals 16 residues. The germline gives CDR1 SGHVS, CDR2 FNYEAQ. Trimming pared 5 bases from V and 2 bases from J, leaving 18 bases between. The full variable domain, in which reference TRBV7-6 and TRBJ2-5 provide the parts outside the CDR3, is GAGVSQSPRYKVTKRGQDVALRCDPISGHVSLYWYRQALGQGPEFLTYFNYEAQQDKSGLPNDRFSAERPEGSISTLTIQRTEQRDSAMYRCASSLGVGLSQETQYFGPGTRLLVL.

V gene TRBV29-1 combines with J gene TRBJ1-3; TRBD1 aligns across 8 bases. The V gene's germline CDR1 is SQVTM and CDR2 ANQGSEA. The CDR3 is 16 residues long. V lost 0 bases and J lost 3; bases outside the gene matches: 7. The CDR3 DNA reads TGCAGCGTTGAAGATGTTTCAGGGGGCAATGGAAACACCATATATTTT. Translated, it gives CSVEDVSGGNGNTIYF.

In nucleotides, the CDR3 is TGTGCCAGCAGATCGGGGACTAGCGGGAAGCATACGCAGTATTTT. Protein: CASRSGTSGKHTQYF. This rearrangement joins TRBV2 to TRBJ2-3, with 13 bases identical to TRBD2. The V gene end was trimmed by 6 bases and the J gene end by 7 bases; junction bases not matched to a gene: 7. CDR1 and CDR2 from the germline V gene are SNHLY and FYNNEI. This CDR3 is 15 amino acids long.

This clone was picked up a small number of times. The chain combines TRBV7-2 with TRBJ2-5, with unresolved D. The V and J ends lost 3 bases and 1 base respectively, with 9 bases between them. This CDR3 comprises 14 residues. CDR1 SGHTA and CDR2 FQGNSA come from the germline V gene. CDR3 loop: CASSFPTFQETQYF. DNA for the CDR3: TGTGCCAGCAGCTTTCCGACTTTCCAAGAGACCCAGTACTTC.

This clone has just a few counts. The J gene is TRBJ1-1, the V gene TRBV30; tentatively, D is TRBD1 (6 bases). The CDR3 runs to 13 residues. From germline, CDR1 is GTSNPN and CDR2 SVGIG (reference sequence). Trimming took 6 bases from V and 5 from J, leaving 16 bases between them. DNA for the CDR3: TGTGCCTGTGACAGGTCCCGGGGGACTGAAGCTTTCTTT. This translates into CACDRSRGTEAFF.

This sequence joins TRBV5-4 and TRBJ2-2; perhaps TRBD1 as D (6 bases). CDR1 SGHNT and CDR2 YYREEE come from the germline V gene (reference sequence). Trimming stripped 0 bases from V and 6 bases from J, with 15 bases between. The CDR3 sequence is 16 residues long. The chain's CDR3 is CASSLDTGLAAGELFF. In DNA, the CDR3 is TGTGCCAGCAGCTTGGATACAGGGTTGGCGGCCGGGGAGCTGTTTTTT.

The CDR3 DNA reads TGTGCCAGCAGCTTGGGTCAGGGAACCAAAAACATTCAGTACTTC. Its translation: CASSLGQGTKNIQYF. V and J are TRBV5-6 and TRBJ2-4, with TRBD1 as a possible D gene (5 bases). The CDR3 extends over 15 amino acids. Per germline, CDR1 SGHDT and CDR2 YYEEEE. Deletions cut 0 bases from V and 2 bases from J, with 9 bases between.

This clone was observed a handful of times. The genes are TRBV11-2 and TRBJ2-7, with TRBD1 identical over 9 bases. V lost 5 bases and J lost 3; bases outside the gene matches: 8. CDR1 SGHAT and CDR2 FQNNGV come from the germline V gene. This CDR3 contains 15 residues. In DNA, the CDR3 is TGTGCCAGCAGCATCTCCGGGACAGGGTACTACGAGCAGTACTTC. Its protein product is CASSISGTGYYEQYF.

The V gene is TRBV6-5, the J gene TRBJ1-2, with D unclear. The V gene's germline CDR1 is MNHEY and CDR2 SVGAGI. The CDR3 contains 13 residues. The ends were cut back, 7 bases at V and 0 bases at J, with 9 bases in the middle. Here the CDR3 reads CASTRGSNYGYTF. In nucleotides, the CDR3 is TGTGCCAGCACGAGAGGATCTAACTATGGCTACACCTTC.

The genes are TRBV7-6 and TRBJ2-5; D not resolved. Germline-derived CDR1 and CDR2 are SGHVS and FNYEAQ. The germline V and J ends were trimmed by 3 bases and 5 bases, with 4 bases remaining between them. This CDR3 contains 11 residues. The CDR3 is CASSFAETQYF. DNA for the CDR3: TGTGCCAGCAGCTTTGCGGAGACCCAGTACTTC.

Worth noting for this clone: Other DNA sequences within the sample encode an identical CDR3. The J gene is TRBJ1-1, the V gene TRBV5-1; D is possibly TRBD1 (6 bases). CDR1 and CDR2 (germline): SGHRS, YFSETQ. V lost 0 bases and J 4 bases, leaving 22 bases between the germline ends. The CDR3 consists of 18 residues. CDR3 nucleotide sequence: TGCGCCAGCAGCTTGGCCGGGCGAGGTGGGGGCAGGGGCACTGAAGCTTTCTTT. It codes for CASSLAGRGGGRGTEAFF.

The chain has TRBV19 and TRBJ1-5, with a weak D call TRBD1 (6 bases). Germline-derived CDR1 and CDR2 are LNHDA and SQIVND (reference sequence). The CDR3 consists of 15 residues. The V and J ends lost 4 bases and 4 bases respectively, with 14 bases between them. CDR3 in DNA: TGTGCCAGTAGTACCCTCGGGGGCGTGAATCAGCCCCAGCATTTT. Protein product: CASSTLGGVNQPQHF.

The rearrangement joins TRBV4-3 to TRBJ2-7; weak D call: TRBD2 (6 bases). Looked up from germline, CDR1 is LGHNA and CDR2 is YSLEER. This CDR3 region has 15 residues. V lost 3 bases to trimming and J lost 3 bases, with 15 bases between them. CDR3 amino acids: CASSQTRRGNYEQYF. The CDR3 bases are TGCGCCAGCAGCCAGACCAGGAGGGGAAACTACGAGCAGTACTTC.

This clone has a single count. This chain joins TRBV7-2 and TRBJ2-7; possible D gene TRBD2, 6 bases. Germline V gene lookup returns CDR1 SGHTA and CDR2 FQGNSA. Trimming pared 1 base from V and 7 bases from J, leaving 8 bases between. The CDR3 runs to 12 residues. CDR3 region: CASSLVAGEQYF. Here the CDR3 DNA reads TGTGCCAGCAGCTTAGTGGCGGGGGAGCAGTACTTC. The full variable domain, rest sourced from reference TRBV7-2 and TRBJ2-7, is GAGVSQSPSNKVTEKGKDVELRCDPISGHTALYWYRQSLGQGLEFLIYFQGNSAPDKSGLPSDRFSAERTGGSVSTLTIQRTQQEDSAVYLCASSLVAGEQYFGPGTRLTVT.

This clone was seen a few times. The chain joins TRBV6-1 to TRBJ2-1; 7 bases are a match to TRBD2. With 4 bases clipped from V and 0 bases from J, the junction kept 9 bases outside the gene matches. This CDR3 spans 17 amino acids. CDR1 and CDR2 (germline): MNHNS, SASEGT. The CDR3 region has the DNA TGTGCCAGCAGTGGGGGAGCGGCGGGGGTCTCCTACAATGAGCAGTTCTTC. This gives the protein CASSGGAAGVSYNEQFF.

This clone appeared a few times. The J gene is TRBJ1-1, the V gene TRBV19; D unresolved. The V and J ends lost 5 bases and 2 bases respectively, with 9 bases between them. CDR1 and CDR2 (germline): LNHDA, SQIVND (reference sequence). The CDR3 has 13 amino acids. The CDR3 DNA reads as TGTGCCAGTAGTTCCTCCATAAACACTGAAGCTTTCTTT. The encoded protein is CASSSSINTEAFF.

J is TRBJ2-1 and V is TRBV11-1; tentatively, D is TRBD1 (5 bases). The CDR3 totals 13 residues. Trimming stripped 5 bases from V and 9 bases from J, with 14 bases between. Per the germline V gene, CDR1 is SGHAT and CDR2 is FQDESV (reference sequence). CDR3 nucleotide sequence: TGTGCCAGCAGCCCTACATGGGGCGGTGAGCAGTTCTTC. Translation gives CASSPTWGGEQFF.

This rearrangement joins TRBV25-1 to TRBJ1-3; D possibly corresponds to TRBD1 (5 bases). The CDR3 contains 12 residues. V lost 10 bases and J lost 3, with 10 bases in between. CDR1 and CDR2 from the germline V gene are MGHDK and SYGVNS. The chain's CDR3 is CATQGGGNTIYF. The CDR3 DNA is TGTGCCACCCAGGGTGGTGGAAACACCATATATTTT.

The V call is TRBV19, the J call TRBJ1-2, with D perhaps TRBD1 (5 bases). The V gene lost 5 bases and the J gene lost 4 bases, with 14 bases spanning the gap. This CDR3 has 14 amino acids. CDR1 and CDR2 from the germline V gene are LNHDA and SQIVND (reference sequence). The CDR3 coding sequence is TGTGCCAGTAGTCCTACTGCCGGGGGCTATGGCTACACCTTC. This encodes CASSPTAGGYGYTF.

The rearrangement uses TRBV27 and TRBJ1-1, with 8 bases matching TRBD1. The CDR3 totals 13 residues. V shed 6 bases, J shed 4 bases, and the junction held 4 bases outside the gene matches. Germline lookup yields CDR1 MNHEY and CDR2 SMNVEV (reference sequence). The CDR3 sequence is CASRHRGFTEAFF. The CDR3, as DNA: TGTGCCAGCAGACACAGGGGGTTCACTGAAGCTTTCTTT.

V usage is TRBV5-1 and J usage is TRBJ2-5; 11 bases line up with TRBD2. The CDR3 contains 17 residues. Germline V gives CDR1 SGHRS, CDR2 YFSETQ. The J segment lost 4 bases and the V segment lost 3 bases, leaving 11 bases of the junction unmatched. The CDR3 DNA sequence: TGCGCCAGCAGCTCCGCCCCACTAACTAGCGGGGGAGAGACCCAGTACTTC. This translates into CASSSAPLTSGGETQYF. The full variable domain, its missing parts supplied by reference TRBV5-1 and TRBJ2-5, is KAGVTQTPRYLIKTRGQQVTLSCSPISGHRSVSWYQQTPGQGLQFLFEYFSETQRNKGNFPGRFSGRQFSNSRSEMNVSTLELGDSALYLCASSSAPLTSGGETQYFGPGTRLLVL.

This clone was counted a few times. The chain employs TRBV5-1 and TRBJ2-1, with D possibly being TRBD2 (6 bases). The CDR3 consists of 12 residues. The germline gives CDR1 SGHRS, CDR2 YFSETQ. V lost 4 bases and J lost 9, with 11 bases in between. CDR3 coding DNA: TGCGCCAGCAGCCTGGAGGAGGGTGAGCAGTTCTTC. This gives the protein CASSLEEGEQFF.

The chain combines TRBV27 with TRBJ2-6, with a possible D match to TRBD1 (6 bases). Germline assignment: CDR1 MNHEY and CDR2 SMNVEV (reference sequence). The CDR3 loop spans 19 amino acids. V dropped 5 bases and J dropped 1 base, with 21 bases sitting between them. CDR3 nucleotide sequence: TGTGCCAGCAGTATAAAGGGCACAGGGCTCGATTCTGGGGCCAACGTCCTGACTTTC. Its translation: CASSIKGTGLDSGANVLTF.

The table lists this clone with a count of one. CDR3 residues: CVRSTAPGTSGSEGEQFF. CDR3 nucleotide sequence: TGTGTCAGAAGCACCGCCCCCGGGACTAGCGGGAGCGAGGGTGAGCAGTTCTTC. J is TRBJ2-1 and V is TRBV7-5; the table calls TRBD2, which could not be checked here. TRBV7-5 represents a pseudogene. CDR3 length: 18 residues.